This TCR beta chain was identified during a study of OX40 agonist ivuxolimab in advanced cancers. Findings and limits, study-wide: Clonal expansion was seen in CD4+ and CD8+ blood T cells by week 6 at 0.1 to 3.0 mg/kg.

Details on this clone: Antigen: not known.

TCRdb's copy holds only in-frame clones and misses some; the assay was immunoSEQ multiplex PCR. The sample holds fewer than 13,000 clones, approximately 85% seen once. The TCR comes from an adult with an advanced solid tumor such as melanoma, head and neck, liver or kidney cancer. The specimen comprised CD4+ or CD8+ T cells sorted from blood, sampled in a trial of the OX40 agonist ivuxolimab.

The CDR3 DNA follows: TGTGCCTCCCAACAGGGGAACTACGAGCAGTACTTC. This translates into CASQQGNYEQYF. V gene TRBV2 combines with J gene TRBJ2-7; TRBD1 matches at 7 bases. This CDR3 contains 12 residues. V shed 11 bases, J shed 3 bases, and the junction held 7 bases outside the gene matches. CDR1 SNHLY and CDR2 FYNNEI come from the germline V gene.